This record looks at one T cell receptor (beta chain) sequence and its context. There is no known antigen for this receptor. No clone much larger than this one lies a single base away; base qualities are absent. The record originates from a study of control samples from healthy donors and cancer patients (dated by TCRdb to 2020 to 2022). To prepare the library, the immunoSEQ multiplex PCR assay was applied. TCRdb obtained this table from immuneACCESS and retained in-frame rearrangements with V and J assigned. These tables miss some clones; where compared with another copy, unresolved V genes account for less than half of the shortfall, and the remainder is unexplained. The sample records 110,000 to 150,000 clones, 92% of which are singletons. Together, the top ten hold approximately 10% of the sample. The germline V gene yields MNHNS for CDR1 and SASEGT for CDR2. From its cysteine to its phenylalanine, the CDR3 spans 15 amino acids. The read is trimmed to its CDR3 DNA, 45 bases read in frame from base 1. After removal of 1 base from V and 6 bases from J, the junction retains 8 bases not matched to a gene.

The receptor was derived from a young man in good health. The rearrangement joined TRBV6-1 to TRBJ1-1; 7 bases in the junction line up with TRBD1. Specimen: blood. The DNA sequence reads TGTGCCAGCAGTGAAGGGGGAGGGGGCGTCTCTGAAGCTTTCTTT. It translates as CASSEGGGGVSEAFF.